Given below is one T cell receptor beta chain in context. Its antigen target is currently unknown. No per-base quality is available; no much larger clone lies one base away. This entry belongs to a study of blood T cell repertoires in COVID-19 (dated by TCRdb to 2020 to 2021). Regarding the complete study: Samples from collaborators originated in the United States, Italy and Spain and spanned both the acute and convalescent phases of COVID-19. The samples were drawn from the first 160 participants of the ongoing ImmuneRACE study and from 950 to 1,500 subjects provided by 6 global collaborators. The material from the prospective study consisted of cDNA or gDNA derived from T cells, B-cell-depleted T cells, or PBMCs. Nearly every sample came with metadata listing a de-identified subject ID, COVID-19 status, age in years and sex. Subjects who had been exposed to COVID-19, were actively infected with it, or had recovered from it provided the deeply sampled blood TCRbeta repertoires that made up the dataset. Where available, HLA class I and class II types were obtained from metadata supplied by the sample provider rather than from assay-based typing. A freely available public database, intended as a resource for researchers studying the immune response to SARS-CoV-2, is where the repertoires were released. The paper's findings and limits, for the study overall: Clinical and demographic metadata were provided uncurated, with the amount varying by source and participant.

One collaborating source in Seattle enrolled patients during active infection and followed them longitudinally through the course of disease. Whole blood was collected in K2EDTA tubes by collaborating institutions according to the institutions' own protocols. For TCRbeta analysis, collaborators shipped samples as frozen whole blood, isolated PBMCs, or DNA extracted from either of those sample types. The immunoSEQ Assay, a bias-controlled multiplex PCR, was used to amplify TCRbeta CDR3 regions from genomic DNA. On the study's bioinformatics: The number of nucleated cells in each sample was estimated from the amplification of reference gene primers within the assay. Sequence reads were collapsed and filtered to measure the absolute abundance of every unique TCRbeta CDR3 rearrangement. For each sample, productive Simpson clonality was calculated by taking the square root of Simpson's diversity index across productive rearrangements. TCRdb holds this immuneACCESS table with in-frame rearrangements only. Some clones are missing; in checked studies, unresolved V genes explain under half, and the rest has no known cause. V and J calls and clone size are copied from that table; D and trimming were computed from the DNA. In all, the sample holds around 260,000 clones, and about 91% of those were seen once. The ten largest make up 2% to 3% of the sample.

Sequenced input: peripheral blood. The sequence was obtained from a person aged 18 to 35 with COVID-19, enrolled during active disease.

CDR3 sequence: CASSPRQVLATNEKLFF. In nucleotides, the sequence is TGTGCCAGCAGCCCGCGACAGGTCCTAGCAACTAATGAAAAACTGTTTTTT. Recombination linked TRBV5-6 to TRBJ1-4; the D segment could be TRBD1, given 6 matching bases. Trimming costs V 4 bases and J 0 bases, and their ends lie 16 bases apart. The CDR3 runs 17 residues from the cysteine to the phenylalanine. The CDR3 DNA has 51 bases and is translated from base 1. Reading the germline V gene gives CDR1 SGHDT and CDR2 YYEEEE.